The clone carrying this T cell receptor (beta chain) is medium-sized in the sample. Peripheral blood genomic DNA, not sorted cells or RNA, was the template. The sample originates from a study of T cell repertoires in aging, cancer and after chemotherapy. As for the study in general: Paired samples before and after chemotherapy came from chronic lymphocytic leukemia patients on fludarabine- or bendamustine-based regimens.

Multiplex touch-down PCR with TRB-A/B primers amplified rearranged V-D-J TRB sequences. TCRdb processed the multiplex PCR reads anew with MiXCR; each CDR3 protein has one entry. The sample yields approximately 8,600 distinct CDR3 sequences, approximately 25% seen once. This CDR3 region has 12 residues. CDR1 is SGHDT and CDR2 is YYEEEE in the germline V gene. Trimming removed 2 bases at V and 4 bases at J, with 5 bases between. Source material: blood. The chain employs TRBV5-6 and TRBJ2-3; D gene ambiguous. This TCR was sampled from a human donor with a blood cancer. This chain's CDR3 is CASSFGADTQYF. CDR3 nucleotide sequence: TGTGCCAGCAGCTTCGGAGCAGATACGCAGTATTTT.